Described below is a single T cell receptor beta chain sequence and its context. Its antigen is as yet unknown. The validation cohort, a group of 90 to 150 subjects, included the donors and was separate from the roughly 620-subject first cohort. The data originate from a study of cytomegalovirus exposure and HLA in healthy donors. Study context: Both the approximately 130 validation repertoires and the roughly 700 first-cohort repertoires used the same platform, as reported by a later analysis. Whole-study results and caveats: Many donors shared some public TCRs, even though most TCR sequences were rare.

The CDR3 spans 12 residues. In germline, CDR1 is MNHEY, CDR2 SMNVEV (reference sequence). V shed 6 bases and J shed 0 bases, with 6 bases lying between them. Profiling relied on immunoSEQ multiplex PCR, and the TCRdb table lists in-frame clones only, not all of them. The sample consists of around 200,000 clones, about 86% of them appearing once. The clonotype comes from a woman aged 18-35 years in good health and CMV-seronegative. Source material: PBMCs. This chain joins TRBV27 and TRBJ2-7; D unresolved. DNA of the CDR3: TGTGCCAGCAGCAAAAACTCCTACGAGCAGTACTTC. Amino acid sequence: CASSKNSYEQYF.